This entry describes one T cell receptor (beta chain). Its antigen is as yet unknown. This sample is part of a study of graft-versus-host responses after intestinal transplantation. The overall study: Those transplanted obtained multivisceral, liver-intestinal, or isolated intestinal grafts.

Sequencing was performed with immunoSEQ multiplex PCR; in TCRdb, only in-frame clones are kept and a portion is missing. The sample has more than 95,000 clones, roughly nine tenths seen once. The germline V gene has CDR1 MNHEY and CDR2 SVGAGI. There are 16 residues in the CDR3. Trimming cost V 0 bases and J 7 bases, with 16 bases left between them. The clonotype was recovered from a human donor who received an intestinal transplant. Sequences were derived from unstimulated CD4+ T cells sorted from spleen or lymph node cells, sampled before intestinal transplant. This sequence joins TRBV6-5 and TRBJ2-1; a weak D match, TRBD2 (5 bases). This chain's CDR3 is CASSYSRTPEGNEQFF. CDR3 coding DNA: TGTGCCAGCAGTTACTCGAGGACCCCCGAGGGAAATGAGCAGTTCTTC.